This TCR beta chain was recovered during a study of metastatic and nonmetastatic thyroid tumors. As for the study in general: Patients with malignant and benign thyroid disease provided blood and tumor or nodule tissue, whose repertoires were compared.

Study results and limitations: Within blood and tumor, benign nodules reportedly had significantly lower TCR beta diversity than malignant thyroid tumors did.

This clone showed up many times. Its antigen remains unknown. This sample also contains other DNA sequences that code for the same CDR3. The entire patient cohort was treatment-naive prior to thyroid surgery. Germline CDR1 and CDR2: DFQATT and SNEGSKA (reference sequence). The CDR3 totals 13 residues. Trimming left V 6 bases short and J 1 base short, with 12 bases between. TCRdb re-clonotyped the PCR reads via MiXCR. The data hold 30,000 to 35,000 clones, with under 20% observed a single time. This clonotype was sampled from a female donor with papillary thyroid cancer or a benign thyroid nodule (not recorded which). Some clones in this sample may be carry-over from other donors' samples. Sample: blood. This chain connects TRBV20-1 to TRBJ1-1; D is uncertain. CDR3 protein: CSATTGRNTEAFF. CDR3 DNA sequence: TGCAGTGCCACTACCGGGAGGAACACTGAAGCTTTCTTT.